This entry is about one T cell receptor beta chain. As to time point: cycle 4 day 1 (C4D1), after 6 weeks of nivolumab. Brentuximab vedotin exposure varied among the patients, all of whom had relapsed after autologous stem cell transplantation. The source of the sample is a study of PD-1 blockade in classical Hodgkin lymphoma. With 7 bases clipped from V and 4 bases from J, the junction kept 6 bases outside the gene matches. This CDR3 is 14 amino acids long. Germline values: CDR1 MGHDK, CDR2 SYGVNS. The method was immunoSEQ multiplex PCR; TCRdb's version includes in-frame clones alone and lacks a portion of them. The repertoire holds about 27,000 clones, with around 72% as singletons.

Specimen: peripheral blood mononuclear cells (PBMCs), collected before the fourth cycle of nivolumab. The receptor was derived from a human donor with classical Hodgkin lymphoma. The chain couples TRBV25-1 to TRBJ1-1, with TRBD1 identical over 10 bases. CDR3 DNA: TGTGCCAGCACTCTGGGACAGGGGATCACTGAAGCTTTCTTT. It yields the protein CASTLGQGITEAFF.